This TCR beta chain was documented in a study of cytomegalovirus exposure and HLA in healthy donors. Whole-study context: An earlier analysis identified more than 95 million unique TCR beta sequences in approximately 170 million T cells. Study-level points and caveats: Productive rates of about 90% or about 30% were seen for most TCR beta V segments in an earlier analysis. Later on, a genetic analysis was performed. It linked a missense variant in DCLRE1C with V- and J-gene trimming of TCR beta. Fewer N-insertions than the approximately 700-donor mean were reportedly shown by an Asian-associated ancestry cluster in a later analysis.

This CDR3 has 13 residues. CDR1 and CDR2 (germline): MGHDK, SYGVNS. V was clipped by 6 bases and J by 8 bases, with 14 bases between them. PCR used 60 Vbeta primers and 13 Jbeta primers. Using immunoSEQ multiplex PCR, the repertoire was profiled, and TCRdb retains in-frame clones only, with some absent. The sample includes about 140,000 clones, about 10% of them seen just once. This clone has a handful of counts. Its matching antigen is unknown. The chain joins TRBV25-1 to TRBJ1-3; tentative D call: TRBD1 (6 bases). The sequence was obtained from a woman in her 40s in good health and CMV-seropositive. Sequenced: PBMCs. The CDR3 DNA reads as TGTGCCAGCAGCCCACAGGGACCAGACACCATATATTTT. It specifies CASSPQGPDTIYF.